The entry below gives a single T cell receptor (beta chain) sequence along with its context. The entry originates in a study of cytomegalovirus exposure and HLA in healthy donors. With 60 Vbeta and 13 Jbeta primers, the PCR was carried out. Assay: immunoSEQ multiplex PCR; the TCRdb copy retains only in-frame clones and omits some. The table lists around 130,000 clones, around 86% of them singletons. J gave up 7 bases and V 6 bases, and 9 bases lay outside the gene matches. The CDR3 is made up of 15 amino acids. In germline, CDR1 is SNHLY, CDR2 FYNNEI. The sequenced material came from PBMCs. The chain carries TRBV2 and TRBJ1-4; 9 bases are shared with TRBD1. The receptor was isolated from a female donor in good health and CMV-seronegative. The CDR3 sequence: CASRDSGTGREKLFF. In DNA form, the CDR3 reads TGTGCCAGCAGAGATTCCGGGACAGGGCGTGAAAAACTGTTTTTT.